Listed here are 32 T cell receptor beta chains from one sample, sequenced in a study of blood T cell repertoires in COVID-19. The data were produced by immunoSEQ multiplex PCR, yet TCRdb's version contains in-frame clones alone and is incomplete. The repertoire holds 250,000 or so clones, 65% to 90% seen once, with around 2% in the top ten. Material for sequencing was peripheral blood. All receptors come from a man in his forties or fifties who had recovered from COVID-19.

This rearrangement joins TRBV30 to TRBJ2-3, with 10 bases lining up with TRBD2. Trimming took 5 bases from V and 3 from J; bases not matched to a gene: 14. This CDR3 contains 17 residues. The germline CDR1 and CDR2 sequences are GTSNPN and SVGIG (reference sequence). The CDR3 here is CAWGSSGSVWGTDTQYF. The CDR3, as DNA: TGTGCCTGGGGGTCTAGCGGGAGCGTTTGGGGAACAGATACGCAGTATTTT.

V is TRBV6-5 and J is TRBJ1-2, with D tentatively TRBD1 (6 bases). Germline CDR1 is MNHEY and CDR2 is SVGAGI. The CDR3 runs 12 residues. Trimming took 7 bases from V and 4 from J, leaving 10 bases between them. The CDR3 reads CASMTDSYGYTF. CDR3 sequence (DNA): TGTGCCAGCATGACGGACAGCTATGGCTACACCTTC.

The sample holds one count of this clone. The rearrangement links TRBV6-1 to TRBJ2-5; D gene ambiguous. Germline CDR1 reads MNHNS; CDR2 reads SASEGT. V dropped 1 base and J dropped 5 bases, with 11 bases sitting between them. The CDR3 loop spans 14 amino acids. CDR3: CASSEEWALETQYF. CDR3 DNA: TGTGCCAGCAGTGAAGAGTGGGCCCTGGAGACCCAGTACTTC.

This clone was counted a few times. For the CDR3, the DNA is TGTGCCAGCTCGGGACTAGCGGGGGCCTCCTACGAGCAGTACTTC. Protein product: CASSGLAGASYEQYF. The chain carries TRBV18 and TRBJ2-7; TRBD2 matches at 14 bases. In germline, CDR1 is KGHSH, CDR2 LQKENI. Unmatched junction bases numbered 1, after V lost 6 bases and J lost 0 bases. The CDR3 sequence is 15 residues long.

The DNA of the CDR3 is TGTGCCAGCAGTCGCAACAGTGTTTCTGGAAACACCATATATTTT. Translating gives CASSRNSVSGNTIYF. V and J are TRBV6-2 or TRBV6-3 and TRBJ1-3, with D uncertain. CDR3 length: 15 amino acids. CDR1 and CDR2 from the germline V gene are MNHEY and SVGEGT. Between the trimmed V and J ends, which lost 5 bases and 1 base, there was a span of 12 bases.

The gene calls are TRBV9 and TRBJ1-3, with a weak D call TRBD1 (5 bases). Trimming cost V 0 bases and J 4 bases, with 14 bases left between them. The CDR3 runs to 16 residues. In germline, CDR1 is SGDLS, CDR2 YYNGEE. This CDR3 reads CASSVAAGPFGNTIYF. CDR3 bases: TGTGCCAGCAGCGTAGCAGCAGGGCCTTTCGGAAACACCATATATTTT.

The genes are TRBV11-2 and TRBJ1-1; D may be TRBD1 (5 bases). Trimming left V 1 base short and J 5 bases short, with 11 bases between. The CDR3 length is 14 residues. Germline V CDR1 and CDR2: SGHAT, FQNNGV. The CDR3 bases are TGTGCCAGCAGCTTAGCCAGGGTAAGGACTGAAGCTTTCTTT. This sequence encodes CASSLARVRTEAFF.

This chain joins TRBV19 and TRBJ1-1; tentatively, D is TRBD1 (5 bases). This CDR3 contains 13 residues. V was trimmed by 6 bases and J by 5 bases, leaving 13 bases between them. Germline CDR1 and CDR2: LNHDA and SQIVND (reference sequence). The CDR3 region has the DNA TGTGCCAGTAGCCCCGGGGGGGGGACTGAAGCTTTCTTT. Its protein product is CASSPGGGTEAFF. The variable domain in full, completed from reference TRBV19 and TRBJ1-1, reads DGGITQSPKYLFRKEGQNVTLSCEQNLNHDAMYWYRQDPGQGLRLIYYSQIVNDFQKGDIAEGYSVSREKKESFPLTVTSAQKNPTAFYLCASSPGGGTEAFFGQGTRLTVV.

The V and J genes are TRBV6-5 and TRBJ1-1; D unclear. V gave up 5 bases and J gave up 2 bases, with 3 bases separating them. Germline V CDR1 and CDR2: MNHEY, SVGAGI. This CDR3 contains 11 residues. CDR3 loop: CASSSNTEAFF. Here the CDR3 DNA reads TGTGCCAGCAGTAGCAACACTGAAGCTTTCTTT.

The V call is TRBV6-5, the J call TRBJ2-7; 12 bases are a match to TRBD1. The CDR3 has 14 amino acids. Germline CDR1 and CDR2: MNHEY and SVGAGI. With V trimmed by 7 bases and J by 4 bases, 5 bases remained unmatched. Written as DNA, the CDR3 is TGTGCCAGCACGAGGGACAGGGGGCAGTACGAGCAGTACTTC. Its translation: CASTRDRGQYEQYF.

The DNA of the CDR3 is TGCGCCAGCAGCCCGGGACTAGGGGCCTCCTACGAGCAGTACTTC. Residues: CASSPGLGASYEQYF. The chain carries TRBV5-1 and TRBJ2-7, with 8 bases matching TRBD2. The V gene's germline CDR1 is SGHRS and CDR2 YFSETQ. This CDR3 comprises 15 residues. Losses at the gene ends were 4 bases for V and 0 bases for J; bases not matched to a gene: 6.

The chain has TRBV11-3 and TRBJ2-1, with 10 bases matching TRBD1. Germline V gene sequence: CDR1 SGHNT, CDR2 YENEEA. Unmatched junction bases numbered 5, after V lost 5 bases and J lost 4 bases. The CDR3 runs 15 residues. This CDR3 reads CASSPGQGSYNEQFF. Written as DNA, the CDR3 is TGTGCCAGCAGCCCGGGACAGGGGTCATACAATGAGCAGTTCTTC.

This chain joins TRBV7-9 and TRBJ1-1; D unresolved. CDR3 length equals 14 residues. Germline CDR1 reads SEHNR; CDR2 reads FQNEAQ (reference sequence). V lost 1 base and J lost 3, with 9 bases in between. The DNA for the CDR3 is TGTGCCAGCAGCTTAGGGGTCCGGGACACTGAAGCTTTCTTT. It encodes CASSLGVRDTEAFF.

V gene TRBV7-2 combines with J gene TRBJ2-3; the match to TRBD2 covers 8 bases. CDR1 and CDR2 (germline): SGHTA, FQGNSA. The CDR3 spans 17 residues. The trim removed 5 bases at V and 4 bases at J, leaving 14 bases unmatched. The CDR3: CASSPVAGNTPPDTQYF. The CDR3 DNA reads TGTGCCAGCAGCCCCGTAGCGGGAAATACCCCTCCAGATACGCAGTATTTT.

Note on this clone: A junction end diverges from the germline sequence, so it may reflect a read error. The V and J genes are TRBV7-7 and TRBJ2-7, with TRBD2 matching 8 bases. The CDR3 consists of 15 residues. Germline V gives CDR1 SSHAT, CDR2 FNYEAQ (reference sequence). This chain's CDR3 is CASSLAGRTLYEQYF. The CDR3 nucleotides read TGTGCTAGCAGCTTAGCGGGGAGGACCTTGTACGAGCAGTACTTC.

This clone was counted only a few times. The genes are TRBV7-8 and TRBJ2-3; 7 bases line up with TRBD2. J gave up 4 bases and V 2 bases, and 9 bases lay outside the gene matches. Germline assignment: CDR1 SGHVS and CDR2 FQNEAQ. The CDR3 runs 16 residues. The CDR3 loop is CASSLPWGGLADTQYF. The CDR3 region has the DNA TGTGCCAGCAGCTTACCCTGGGGAGGGCTGGCAGATACGCAGTATTTT.

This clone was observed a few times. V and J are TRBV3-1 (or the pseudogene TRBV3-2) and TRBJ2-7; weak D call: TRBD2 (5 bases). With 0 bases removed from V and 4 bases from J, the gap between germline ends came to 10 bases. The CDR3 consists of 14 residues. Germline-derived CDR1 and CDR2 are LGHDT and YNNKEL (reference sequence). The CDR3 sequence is CASSQEDSTYEQYF. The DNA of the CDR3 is TGTGCCAGCAGCCAAGAGGACTCTACGTACGAGCAGTACTTC.

The CDR3 loop reads CASSLGTLNSGANVLTF. The CDR3 DNA is TGTGCCAGCAGCTTAGGGACATTAAACTCTGGGGCCAACGTCCTGACTTTC. The chain carries TRBV5-5 and TRBJ2-6, with D possibly TRBD1 on 6 matching bases. V lost 2 bases, J lost 0 bases, and 12 bases lay in between. The CDR3 has 17 amino acids. CDR1 SGHKS and CDR2 YYEKEE come from the germline V gene (reference sequence).

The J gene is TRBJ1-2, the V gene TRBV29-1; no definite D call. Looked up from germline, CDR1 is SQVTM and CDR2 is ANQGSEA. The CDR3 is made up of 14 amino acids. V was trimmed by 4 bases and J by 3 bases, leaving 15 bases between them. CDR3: CSVALLLGDYGYTF. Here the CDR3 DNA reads TGCAGCGTTGCTCTCCTCCTTGGAGACTATGGCTACACCTTC.

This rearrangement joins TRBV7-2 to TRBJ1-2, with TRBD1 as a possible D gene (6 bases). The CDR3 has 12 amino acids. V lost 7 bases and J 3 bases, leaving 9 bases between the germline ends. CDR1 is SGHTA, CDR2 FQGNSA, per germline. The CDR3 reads CASNQGYYGYTF. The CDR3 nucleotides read TGTGCCAGCAATCAGGGGTACTATGGCTACACCTTC.

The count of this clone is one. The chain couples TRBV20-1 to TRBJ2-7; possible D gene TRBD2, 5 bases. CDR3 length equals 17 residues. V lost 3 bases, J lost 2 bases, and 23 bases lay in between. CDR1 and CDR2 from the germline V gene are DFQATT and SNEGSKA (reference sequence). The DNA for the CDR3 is TGCAGTGCTAGTTATTTCGCACAGAAAGGACTTACCTACGAGCAGTACTTC. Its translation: CSASYFAQKGLTYEQYF.

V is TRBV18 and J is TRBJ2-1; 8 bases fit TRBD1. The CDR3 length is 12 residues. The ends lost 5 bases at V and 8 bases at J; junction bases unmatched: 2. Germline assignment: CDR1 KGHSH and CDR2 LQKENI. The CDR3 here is CASSTTGDEQFF. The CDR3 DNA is TGTGCCAGCTCAACGACAGGGGATGAGCAGTTCTTC.

The CDR3 nucleotides read TGTGCCACCGCGACAGGGGGCGCATCTGGCTACACCTTC. Protein sequence: CATATGGASGYTF. The rearrangement joins TRBV10-3 to TRBJ1-2; 10 bases are shared with TRBD1. The V gene end was trimmed by 10 bases and the J gene end by 7 bases; junction bases not matched to a gene: 9. CDR1 is ENHRY and CDR2 is SYGVKD in the germline V gene. This CDR3 is built from 13 residues.

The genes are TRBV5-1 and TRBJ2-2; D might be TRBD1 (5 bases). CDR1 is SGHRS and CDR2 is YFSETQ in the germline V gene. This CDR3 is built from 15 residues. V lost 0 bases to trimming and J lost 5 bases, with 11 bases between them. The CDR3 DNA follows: TGCGCCAGCAGCTTGGCAGGGCCGAGAACCGGGGAGCTGTTTTTT. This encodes CASSLAGPRTGELFF.

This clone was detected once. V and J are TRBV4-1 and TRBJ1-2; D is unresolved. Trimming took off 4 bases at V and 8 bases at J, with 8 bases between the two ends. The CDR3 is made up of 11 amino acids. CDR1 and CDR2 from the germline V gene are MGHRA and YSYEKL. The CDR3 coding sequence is TGCGCCAGCAGCCCCGGGGTAGGCTACACCTTC. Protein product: CASSPGVGYTF.

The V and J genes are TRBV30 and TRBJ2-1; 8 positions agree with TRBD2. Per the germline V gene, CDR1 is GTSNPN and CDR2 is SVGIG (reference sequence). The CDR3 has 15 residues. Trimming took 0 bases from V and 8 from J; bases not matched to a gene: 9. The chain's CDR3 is CAWSVSGGTLDEQFF. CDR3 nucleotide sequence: TGTGCCTGGAGTGTCTCGGGGGGGACTCTCGATGAGCAGTTCTTC.

CDR3 region: CASSLSGTGPYEQYF. The CDR3 nucleotides read TGCGCCAGCAGCCTTAGCGGGACTGGTCCCTACGAGCAGTACTTC. The gene calls are TRBV5-1 and TRBJ2-7; TRBD2 matches at 8 bases. With V trimmed by 4 bases and J by 2 bases, 8 bases remained unmatched. CDR3 size: 15 residues. Germline values: CDR1 SGHRS, CDR2 YFSETQ.

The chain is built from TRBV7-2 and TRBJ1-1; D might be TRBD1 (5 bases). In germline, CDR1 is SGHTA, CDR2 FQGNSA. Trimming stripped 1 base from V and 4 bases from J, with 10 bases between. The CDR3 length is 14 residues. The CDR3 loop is CASSLVKGFTEAFF. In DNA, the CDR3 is TGTGCCAGCAGCTTAGTAAAGGGGTTCACTGAAGCTTTCTTT.

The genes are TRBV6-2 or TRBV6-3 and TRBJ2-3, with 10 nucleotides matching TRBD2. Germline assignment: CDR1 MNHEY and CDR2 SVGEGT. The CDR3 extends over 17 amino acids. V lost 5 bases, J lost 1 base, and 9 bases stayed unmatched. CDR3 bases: TGTGCCAGCAGTCACCAGGCAGGGACTAGCGGCACAGATACGCAGTATTTT. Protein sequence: CASSHQAGTSGTDTQYF.

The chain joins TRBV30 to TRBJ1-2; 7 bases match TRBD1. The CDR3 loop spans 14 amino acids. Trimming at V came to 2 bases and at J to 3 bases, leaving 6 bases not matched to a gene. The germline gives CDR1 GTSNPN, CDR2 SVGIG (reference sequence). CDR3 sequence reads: CAWSPNTGDYGYTF. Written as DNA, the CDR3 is TGTGCCTGGAGTCCCAATACAGGGGACTATGGCTACACCTTC.

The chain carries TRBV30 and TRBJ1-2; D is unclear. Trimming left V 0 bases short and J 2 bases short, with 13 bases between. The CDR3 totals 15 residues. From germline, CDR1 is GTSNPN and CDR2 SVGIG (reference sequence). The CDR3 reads CAWSVGLAENYGYTF. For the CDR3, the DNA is TGTGCCTGGAGTGTTGGCTTGGCGGAAAACTATGGCTACACCTTC.

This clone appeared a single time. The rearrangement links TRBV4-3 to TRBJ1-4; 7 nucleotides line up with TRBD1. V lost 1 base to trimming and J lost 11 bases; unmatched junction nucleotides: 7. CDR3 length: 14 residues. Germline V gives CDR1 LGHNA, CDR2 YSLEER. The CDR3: CASSQGRDSIKLFF. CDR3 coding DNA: TGCGCCAGCAGCCAAGGGCGGGACAGTATTAAACTGTTTTTT.